This T cell receptor beta chain comes out of a study of cytomegalovirus exposure and HLA in healthy donors. This CDR3 is 15 amino acids long. The V and J ends lost 5 bases and 4 bases respectively, with 17 bases between them. The germline V gene has CDR1 MNHEY and CDR2 SMNVEV (reference sequence). On this clone itself: Its antigen remains unidentified.

Regarding the study as a whole: In vitro work confirmed that three CMV-associated chains recognize CMV antigens. Per a prior analysis, the majority of TCR beta V segments were productive roughly 90% or roughly 30% of the time.

Primers: 60 Vbeta forward and 13 Jbeta reverse. Using immunoSEQ multiplex PCR, the repertoire was profiled, and TCRdb retains in-frame clones only, with some absent. The sample lists approximately 190,000 clones; about four fifths were seen once. The source material was PBMCs. This sequence joins TRBV27 and TRBJ1-2; D is ambiguous. The sequence derives from a boy between 2 and 10 years old in good health and CMV-seronegative. This chain's CDR3 is CASSIGDPAVYGYTF. DNA of the CDR3: TGTGCCAGCAGTATCGGGGATCCCGCCGTCTATGGCTACACCTTC.